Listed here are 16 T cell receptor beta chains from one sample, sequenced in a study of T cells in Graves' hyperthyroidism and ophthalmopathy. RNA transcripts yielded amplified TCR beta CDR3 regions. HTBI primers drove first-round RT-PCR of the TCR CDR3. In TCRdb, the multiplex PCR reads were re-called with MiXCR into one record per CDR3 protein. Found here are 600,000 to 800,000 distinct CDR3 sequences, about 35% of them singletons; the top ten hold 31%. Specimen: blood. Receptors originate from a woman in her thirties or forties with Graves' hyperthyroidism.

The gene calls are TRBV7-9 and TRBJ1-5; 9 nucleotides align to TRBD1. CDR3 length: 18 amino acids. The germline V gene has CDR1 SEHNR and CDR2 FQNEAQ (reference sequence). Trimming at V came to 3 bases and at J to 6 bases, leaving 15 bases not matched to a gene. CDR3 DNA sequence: TGTGCCAGCAGCTTGAAACGGGACAGGGATGGGTTCGGTCAGCCCCAGCATTTT. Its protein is CASSLKRDRDGFGQPQHF.

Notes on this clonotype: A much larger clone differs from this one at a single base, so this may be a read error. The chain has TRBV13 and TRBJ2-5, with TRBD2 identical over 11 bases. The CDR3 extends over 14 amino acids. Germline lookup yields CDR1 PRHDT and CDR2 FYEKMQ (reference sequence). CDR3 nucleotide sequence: TGTACCAGCAGCGAGACTAGCGGGGAAGAGACCCAGTACTTC. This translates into CTSSETSGEETQYF.

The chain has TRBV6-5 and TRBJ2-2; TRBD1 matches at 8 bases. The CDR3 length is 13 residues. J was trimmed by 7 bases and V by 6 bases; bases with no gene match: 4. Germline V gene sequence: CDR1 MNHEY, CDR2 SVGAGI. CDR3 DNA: TGTGCCAGCAGATTGGACAGGGACGGGGAGCTGTTTTTT. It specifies CASRLDRDGELFF.

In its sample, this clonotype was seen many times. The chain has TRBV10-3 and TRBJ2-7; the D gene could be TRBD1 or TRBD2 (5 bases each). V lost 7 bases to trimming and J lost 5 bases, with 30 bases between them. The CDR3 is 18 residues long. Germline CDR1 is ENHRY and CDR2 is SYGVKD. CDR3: CAIKRAEGAAFVSDEQYF. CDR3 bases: TGTGCCATCAAGAGGGCCGAAGGGGCAGCCTTTGTGTCCGACGAGCAGTACTTC.

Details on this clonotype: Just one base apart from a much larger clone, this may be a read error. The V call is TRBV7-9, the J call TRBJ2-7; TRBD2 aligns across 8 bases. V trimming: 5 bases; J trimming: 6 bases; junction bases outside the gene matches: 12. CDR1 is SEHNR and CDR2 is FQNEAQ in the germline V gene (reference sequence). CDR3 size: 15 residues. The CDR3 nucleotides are TGTGCCAGCAGCCTCAACGGGACTAGTTATCGCGAGCAGTACTTC. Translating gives CASSLNGTSYREQYF.

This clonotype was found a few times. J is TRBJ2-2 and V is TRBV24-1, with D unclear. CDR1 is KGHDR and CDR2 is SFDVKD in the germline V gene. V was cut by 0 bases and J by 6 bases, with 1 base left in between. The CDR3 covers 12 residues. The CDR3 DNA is TGTGCCACCAGTGATTTGGCCGGGGAGCTGTTTTTT. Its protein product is CATSDLAGELFF.

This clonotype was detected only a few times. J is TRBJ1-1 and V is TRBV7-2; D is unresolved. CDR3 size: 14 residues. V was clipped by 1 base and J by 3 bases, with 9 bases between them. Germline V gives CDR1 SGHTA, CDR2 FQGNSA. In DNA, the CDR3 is TGTGCCAGCAGCTTAGAGGCGGTTTACACTGAAGCTTTCTTT. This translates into CASSLEAVYTEAFF.

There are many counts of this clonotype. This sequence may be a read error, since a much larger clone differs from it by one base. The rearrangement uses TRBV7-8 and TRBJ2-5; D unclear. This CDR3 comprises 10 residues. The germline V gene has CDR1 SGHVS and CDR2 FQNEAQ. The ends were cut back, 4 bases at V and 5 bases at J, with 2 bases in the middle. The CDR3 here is CASSSETQYF. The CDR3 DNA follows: TGTGCCAGCAGCTCGGAGACCCAGTACTTC.

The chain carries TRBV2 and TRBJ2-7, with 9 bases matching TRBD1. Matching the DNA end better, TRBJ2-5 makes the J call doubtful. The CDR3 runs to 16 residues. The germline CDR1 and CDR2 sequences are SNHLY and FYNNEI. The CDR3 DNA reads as TGTGCCAGCAGATTTTTTAGGGACAGGGACCAAGAGACCCAGTACTTC. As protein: CASRFFRDRDQETQYF.

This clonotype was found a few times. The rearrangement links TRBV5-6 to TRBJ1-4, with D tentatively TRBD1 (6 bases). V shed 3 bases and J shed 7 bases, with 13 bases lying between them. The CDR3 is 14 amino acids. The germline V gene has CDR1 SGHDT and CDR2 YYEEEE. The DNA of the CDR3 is TGTGCCAGCAGCTCACAGGGTCTAGGTGAAAAACTGTTTTTT. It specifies CASSSQGLGEKLFF.

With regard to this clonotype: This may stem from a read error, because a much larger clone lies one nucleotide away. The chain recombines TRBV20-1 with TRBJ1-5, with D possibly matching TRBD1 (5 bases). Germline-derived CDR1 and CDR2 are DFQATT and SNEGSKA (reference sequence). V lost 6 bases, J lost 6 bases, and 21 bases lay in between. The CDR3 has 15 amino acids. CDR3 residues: CSAGRPGTGSQPQHF. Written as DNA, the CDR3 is TGCAGTGCGGGGAGGCCAGGGACGGGGAGTCAGCCCCAGCATTTT.

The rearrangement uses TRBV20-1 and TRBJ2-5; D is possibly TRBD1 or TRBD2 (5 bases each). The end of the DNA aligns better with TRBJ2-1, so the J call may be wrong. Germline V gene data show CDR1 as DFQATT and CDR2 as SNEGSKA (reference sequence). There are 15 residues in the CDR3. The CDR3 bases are TGCAGTGCTAGAGACGAGGGGCGGTATCATGGTGAGCAGTTCTTC. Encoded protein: CSARDEGRYHGEQFF.

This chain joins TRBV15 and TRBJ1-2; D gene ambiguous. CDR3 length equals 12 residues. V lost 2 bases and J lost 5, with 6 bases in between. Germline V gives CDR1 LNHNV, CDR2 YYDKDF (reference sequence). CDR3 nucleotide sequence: TGTGCCACCAGCAGACAAACATATGGCTACACCTTC. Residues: CATSRQTYGYTF.

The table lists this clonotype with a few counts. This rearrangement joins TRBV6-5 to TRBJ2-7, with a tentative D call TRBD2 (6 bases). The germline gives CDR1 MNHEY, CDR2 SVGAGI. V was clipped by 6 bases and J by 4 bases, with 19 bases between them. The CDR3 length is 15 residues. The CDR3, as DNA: TGTGCCAGCAGCCGCACTTCGGGACTCAAGTACGAGCAGTACTTC. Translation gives CASSRTSGLKYEQYF.

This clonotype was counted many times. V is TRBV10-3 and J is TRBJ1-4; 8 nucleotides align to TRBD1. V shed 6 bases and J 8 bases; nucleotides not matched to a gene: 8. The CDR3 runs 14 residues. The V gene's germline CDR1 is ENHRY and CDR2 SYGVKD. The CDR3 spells CAIRPGQGREKLFF. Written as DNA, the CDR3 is TGTGCCATCAGGCCCGGACAGGGTAGAGAAAAACTGTTTTTT.

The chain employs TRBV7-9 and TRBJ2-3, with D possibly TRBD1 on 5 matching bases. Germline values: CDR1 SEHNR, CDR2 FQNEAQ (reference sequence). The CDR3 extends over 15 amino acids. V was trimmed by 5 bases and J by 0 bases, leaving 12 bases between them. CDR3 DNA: TGTGCCAGCAGCGCTCGGCAGGGCAGCACAGATACGCAGTATTTT. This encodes CASSARQGSTDTQYF. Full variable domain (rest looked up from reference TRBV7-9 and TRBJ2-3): DTGVSQNPRHKITKRGQNVTFRCDPISEHNRLYWYRQTLGQGPEFLTYFQNEAQLEKSRLLSDRFSAERPKGSFSTLEIQRTEQGDSAMYLCASSARQGSTDTQYFGPGTRLTVL.